Below are 20 T cell receptor beta chains sequenced from a single sample in a study of vaccination effects on CD4 cells after COVID-19. Here immunoSEQ multiplex PCR was the method, and the copy in TCRdb shows in-frame clones only, minus some. The sample yields some 30,000 clones, around four fifths seen once. Their antigens remain unidentified. ViraFEST assay sequencing came after antigen-specific CD4+ T cells were expanded with viral peptide pools. Subsequent to less than eleven days of culture, CD4+ T cells were isolated. Every participant took two doses of the BNT162b2 or mRNA-1273 vaccine. Sequencing used CD4+ T cells from PBMCs cultured with HCoV-NL63 spike peptides, obtained after COVID-19 vaccination. Receptors originate from a human donor who received a COVID-19 vaccine. Some clones in this sample may be carry-over from other donors' samples.

The rearrangement links TRBV6-1 to TRBJ1-4; no firm D call. Trimming cost V 1 base and J 3 bases, with 9 bases left between them. CDR3 length: 15 residues. The germline V gene has CDR1 MNHNS and CDR2 SASEGT. The DNA of the CDR3 is TGTGCCAGCAGTGAAGTAGGACGGCCTAATGAAAAACTGTTTTTT. Residues: CASSEVGRPNEKLFF.

The chain recombines TRBV28 with TRBJ1-5; no firm D call. Germline loops: CDR1 MDHEN, CDR2 SYDVKM. The length of the CDR3 is 14 residues. Trimming removed 3 bases at V and 5 bases at J, with 11 bases between. The CDR3 loop reads CASSFVGKDQPQHF. CDR3 DNA: TGTGCCAGCAGTTTTGTGGGGAAGGATCAGCCCCAGCATTTT. Looking up the rest from reference TRBV28 and TRBJ1-5 gives the full variable domain: DVKVTQSSRYLVKRTGEKVFLECVQDMDHENMFWYRQDPGLGLRLIYFSYDVKMKEKGDIPEGYSVSREKKERFSLILESASTNQTSMYLCASSFVGKDQPQHFGDGTRLSIL.

The genes are TRBV5-1 and TRBJ1-4, with D uncertain. The ends were cut back, 0 bases at V and 1 base at J, with 4 bases in the middle. Germline V gene data show CDR1 as SGHRS and CDR2 as YFSETQ. The CDR3 has 14 amino acids. The chain's CDR3 is CASSLDRTNEKLFF. The DNA for the CDR3 is TGCGCCAGCAGCTTGGACAGAACTAATGAAAAACTGTTTTTT.

The rearrangement joins TRBV28 to TRBJ2-2; 9 nucleotides line up with TRBD1. The CDR3 extends over 13 amino acids. V shed 8 bases, J shed 5 bases, and the junction held 3 bases outside the gene matches. Per the germline V gene, CDR1 is MDHEN and CDR2 is SYDVKM. The CDR3: CASQGQGTGELFF. The CDR3 DNA reads as TGTGCCAGCCAGGGACAGGGAACCGGGGAGCTGTTTTTT. The variable domain in full, completed from reference TRBV28 and TRBJ2-2, reads DVKVTQSSRYLVKRTGEKVFLECVQDMDHENMFWYRQDPGLGLRLIYFSYDVKMKEKGDIPEGYSVSREKKERFSLILESASTNQTSMYLCASQGQGTGELFFGEGSRLTVL.

The V call is TRBV24-1, the J call TRBJ2-1, with TRBD1 matching over 9 bases. Germline V gives CDR1 KGHDR, CDR2 SFDVKD. After removal of 8 bases from V and 7 bases from J, the junction contained 8 bases not matched to a gene. The CDR3 covers 14 residues. The CDR3 bases are TGTGCCACCAACGCCGGGACAGGGAAGAATGAGCAGTTCTTC. It encodes CATNAGTGKNEQFF.

The J gene is TRBJ2-7, the V gene TRBV18, with 7 bases lining up with TRBD1. V gave up 4 bases and J gave up 2 bases; unmatched junction bases: 5. The CDR3 length is 14 residues. Germline V gene sequence: CDR1 KGHSH, CDR2 LQKENI. In DNA form, the CDR3 reads TGTGCCAGCTCACTTGGGACAGAGACCTACGAGCAGTACGTC. Amino acids: CASSLGTETYEQYV.

This chain links TRBV9 with TRBJ1-5; D perhaps matches TRBD1 (5 bases). Germline values: CDR1 SGDLS, CDR2 YYNGEE. The CDR3 is made up of 16 amino acids. The V end was cut by 0 bases, the J end by 5 bases, with 15 bases between. The CDR3 sequence is CASSVVQNGRDQPQHF. The CDR3 nucleotides read TGTGCCAGCAGCGTAGTTCAAAACGGCAGGGATCAGCCCCAGCATTTT.

The chain employs TRBV10-3 and TRBJ1-4; D is unclear. V lost 4 bases and J lost 6, with 6 bases in between. Germline V gives CDR1 ENHRY, CDR2 SYGVKD. This CDR3 has 12 residues. The CDR3, as DNA: TGTGCCATCAGTGCCGCGGATGAAAAACTGTTTTTT. It yields the protein CAISAADEKLFF.

This clone has just one count. The chain couples TRBV27 to TRBJ1-6; 10 positions agree with TRBD1. Germline assignment: CDR1 MNHEY and CDR2 SMNVEV (reference sequence). This CDR3 region has 18 residues. V dropped 6 bases and J dropped 2; count of bases not matched to a gene: 10. CDR3 sequence: CASSLFPGQGTYNSPLHF. CDR3 bases: TGTGCCAGCAGCCTATTCCCGGGACAGGGGACCTATAATTCACCCCTCCACTTT.

The V call is TRBV2, the J call TRBJ1-2; D not certain. Trimming cost V 2 bases and J 2 bases, with 3 bases left between them. The CDR3 sequence is 12 residues long. CDR1 is SNHLY, CDR2 FYNNEI, per germline. The CDR3 DNA is TGTGCCAGCAGTGAACAGAACTATGGCTACACCTTC. Protein product: CASSEQNYGYTF.

The genes are TRBV5-1 and TRBJ2-7; D ambiguous. Trimming removed 1 base at V and 6 bases at J, with 17 bases between. In germline, CDR1 is SGHRS, CDR2 YFSETQ. There are 15 residues in the CDR3. CDR3 in DNA: TGCGCCAGCAGCTTGAGGGAAGGGTCCGTCCCCGAGCAGTACTTC. Amino acids: CASSLREGSVPEQYF.

V and J are TRBV4-1 and TRBJ2-2, with D unresolved. Per the germline V gene, CDR1 is MGHRA and CDR2 is YSYEKL. V was pared by 1 base and J by 1 base, with 7 bases between. CDR3 length: 15 amino acids. The chain's CDR3 is CASSQGSQNTGELFF. In DNA form, the CDR3 reads TGCGCCAGCAGCCAAGGATCCCAGAACACCGGGGAGCTGTTTTTT.

The rearrangement uses TRBV30 and TRBJ2-5; no definite D call. Germline CDR1 reads GTSNPN; CDR2 reads SVGIG (reference sequence). This CDR3 comprises 11 residues. Trimming pared 5 bases from V and 2 bases from J, leaving 6 bases between. The CDR3 loop is CAWGRQETQYF. For the CDR3, the DNA is TGTGCCTGGGGCAGGCAAGAGACCCAGTACTTC.

This chain connects TRBV5-1 to TRBJ2-6; perhaps TRBD1 as D (6 bases). Germline assignment: CDR1 SGHRS and CDR2 YFSETQ. This CDR3 is built from 17 residues. The V and J ends lost 2 bases and 0 bases respectively, with 12 bases between them. CDR3 in DNA: TGCGCCAGCAGCTTCAATCAGGGGAGCTCTGGGGCCAACGTCCTGACTTTC. This sequence encodes CASSFNQGSSGANVLTF.

This chain uses TRBV6-6 with TRBJ2-5, with D tentatively TRBD1 or TRBD2 (5 bases each). Germline V gives CDR1 MNHNY, CDR2 SVGAGI (reference sequence). Between the trimmed V and J ends, which lost 4 bases and 2 bases, there was a span of 11 bases. The CDR3 totals 14 residues. CDR3 residues: CASSWDGQQETQYF. CDR3 coding DNA: TGTGCCAGCAGTTGGGACGGGCAGCAAGAGACCCAGTACTTC.

J is TRBJ1-5 and V is TRBV30, with 11 bases matching TRBD1. V shed 3 bases and J 7 bases; nucleotides not matched to a gene: 8. CDR1 GTSNPN and CDR2 SVGIG come from the germline V gene (reference sequence). This CDR3 has 15 amino acids. The CDR3 reads CAWRQPGQGDQPQHF. The CDR3 nucleotides are TGTGCCTGGAGACAACCGGGACAGGGGGACCAGCCCCAGCATTTT.

This chain uses TRBV5-5 with TRBJ1-5, with D perhaps TRBD1 (5 bases). With 0 bases removed from V and 3 bases from J, the gap between germline ends came to 7 bases. Germline loops: CDR1 SGHKS, CDR2 YYEKEE (reference sequence). There are 14 residues in the CDR3. The CDR3 DNA reads TGTGCCAGCAGCTTGGGGGGGTACAATCAGCCCCAGCATTTT. Protein: CASSLGGYNQPQHF.

The gene calls are TRBV4-1 and TRBJ1-2, with TRBD1 as a possible D gene (5 bases). The CDR3 loop spans 13 amino acids. Germline CDR1 and CDR2: MGHRA and YSYEKL. Trimming cost V 3 bases and J 8 bases, with 13 bases left between them. The CDR3 sequence: CASSHPQAPGYTF. In DNA form, the CDR3 reads TGCGCCAGCAGCCACCCACAGGCTCCGGGCTACACCTTC.

This clone appeared once. V is TRBV2 and J is TRBJ1-4, with TRBD1 matching over 9 bases. The CDR3 loop spans 15 amino acids. CDR1 is SNHLY, CDR2 FYNNEI, per germline. V lost 6 bases and J lost 0; bases outside the gene matches: 2. This CDR3 reads CASRGQGTTNEKLFF. CDR3 DNA: TGTGCCAGCAGGGGACAGGGAACAACTAATGAAAAACTGTTTTTT.

This clone has more than one count but fewer than ten. The J gene is TRBJ1-2, the V gene TRBV6-6; no firm D call. This CDR3 is built from 12 residues. V was trimmed by 2 bases and J by 7 bases, leaving 8 bases between them. Germline V gene sequence: CDR1 MNHNY, CDR2 SVGAGI (reference sequence). The CDR3 sequence is CASSYDRVGYTF. The CDR3 nucleotides are TGTGCCAGCAGTTACGATAGGGTTGGCTACACCTTC.